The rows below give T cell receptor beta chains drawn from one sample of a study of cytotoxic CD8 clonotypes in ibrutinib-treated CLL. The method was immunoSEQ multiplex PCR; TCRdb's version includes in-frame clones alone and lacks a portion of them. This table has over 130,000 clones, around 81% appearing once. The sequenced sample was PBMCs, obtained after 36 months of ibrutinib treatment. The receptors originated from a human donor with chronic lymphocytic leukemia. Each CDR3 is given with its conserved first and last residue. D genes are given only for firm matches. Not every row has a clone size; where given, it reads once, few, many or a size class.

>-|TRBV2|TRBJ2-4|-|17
CASSELTGWVAKNIQYF
TGTGCCAGCAGTGAATTAACCGGGTGGGTAGCCAAAAACATTCAGTACTTC
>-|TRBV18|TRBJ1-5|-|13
CASSPASDQPQHF
TGTGCCAGCTCACCCGCCTCTGATCAGCCCCAGCATTTT
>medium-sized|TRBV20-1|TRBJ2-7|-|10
CSVGVPEQYF
TGCAGTGTCGGAGTCCCCGAGCAGTACTTC
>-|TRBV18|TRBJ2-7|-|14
CASSPYMEAYEQYF
TGTGCCAGCTCACCATACATGGAGGCCTACGAGCAGTACTTC
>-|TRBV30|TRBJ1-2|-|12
CAWRANHYGYTF
TGTGCCTGGAGGGCCAATCACTATGGCTACACCTTC
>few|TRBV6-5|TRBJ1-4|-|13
CASRDARGEKLFF
TGTGCCAGCAGGGACGCGAGGGGTGAAAAACTGTTTTTT
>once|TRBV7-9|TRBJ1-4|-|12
CASRSPNEKLFF
TGTGCCAGCCGCTCACCGAATGAAAAACTGTTTTTT
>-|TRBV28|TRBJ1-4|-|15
CASTPSDKRSGKLFF
TGTGCCAGCACTCCCTCGGACAAGAGGTCTGGAAAACTGTTTTTT
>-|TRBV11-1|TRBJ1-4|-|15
CASSLVGATNEKLFF
TGTGCCAGCAGCTTGGTCGGCGCAACTAATGAAAAACTGTTTTTT
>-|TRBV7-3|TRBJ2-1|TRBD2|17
CASSLTAAGTSGDEQFF
TGTGCCAGCAGCTTAACGGCGGCCGGGACTAGCGGCGATGAGCAGTTCTTC
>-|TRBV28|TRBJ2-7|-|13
CASSDSGSGEQYF
TGTGCCAGCAGTGACAGCGGGTCGGGGGAGCAGTACTTC
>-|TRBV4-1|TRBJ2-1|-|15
CASSYTARSYNEQFF
TGCGCCAGCAGCTACACGGCCCGGTCCTACAATGAGCAGTTCTTC
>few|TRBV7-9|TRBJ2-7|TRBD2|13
CASSLGGGTEQYF
TGTGCCAGCAGCTTAGGCGGGGGAACCGAGCAGTACTTC
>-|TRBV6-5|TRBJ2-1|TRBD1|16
CASSYGPGTDNNEQFF
TGTGCCAGCAGTTACGGCCCCGGGACAGATAACAATGAGCAGTTCTTC
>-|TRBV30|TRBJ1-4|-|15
CAWSGEAWPGEKLFF
TGTGCCTGGAGTGGGGAGGCTTGGCCAGGTGAAAAACTGTTTTTT
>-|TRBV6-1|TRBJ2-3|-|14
CASSELQPPDTQYF
TGTGCCAGCAGTGAACTACAACCCCCAGATACGCAGTATTTT
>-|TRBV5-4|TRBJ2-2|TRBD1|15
CASSLGQGATGELFF
TGTGCCAGCAGCCTCGGACAGGGGGCCACCGGGGAGCTGTTTTTT
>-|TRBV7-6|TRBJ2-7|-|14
CASSLVASSYEQYF
TGTGCCAGCAGCTTAGTTGCCAGTTCCTACGAGCAGTACTTC
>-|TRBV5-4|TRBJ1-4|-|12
CASSTTTEKLFF
TGTGCCAGCAGCACAACTACAGAAAAACTGTTTTTT
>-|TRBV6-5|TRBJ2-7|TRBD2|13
CASSYLLAGEQYF
TGTGCCAGCAGTTACTTACTAGCGGGTGAGCAGTACTTC
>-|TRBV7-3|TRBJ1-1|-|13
CASSFGAETEAFF
TGTGCCAGCAGCTTTGGGGCAGAGACTGAAGCTTTCTTT
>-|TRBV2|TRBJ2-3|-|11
CASSPTDTQYF
TGTGCCAGCAGCCCAACAGATACGCAGTATTTT
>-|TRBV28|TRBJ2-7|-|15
CASRGLTTGFNEQYF
TGTGCCAGCAGGGGACTTACTACGGGATTCAACGAGCAGTACTTC
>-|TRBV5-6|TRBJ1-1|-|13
CASEDWRSTEAFF
TGTGCCAGTGAGGACTGGCGAAGCACTGAAGCTTTCTTT
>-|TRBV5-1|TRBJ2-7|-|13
CASSLGSLREQYF
TGCGCCAGCAGCTTGGGAAGTTTGAGGGAGCAGTACTTC
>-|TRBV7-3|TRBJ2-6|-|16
CASSPLVGSGANVLTF
TGTGCCAGCAGCCCCCTCGTGGGTTCCGGGGCCAACGTCCTGACTTTC
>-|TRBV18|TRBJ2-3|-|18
CASSPTDDLWSLTDTQYF
TGTGCCAGCTCACCTACGGACGATCTTTGGAGCCTCACAGATACGCAGTATTTT
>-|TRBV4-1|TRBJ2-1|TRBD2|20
CASSLLGTSGTVSSYNEQFF
TGCGCCAGCAGCCTCCTTGGGACTAGCGGGACCGTGAGCTCCTACAATGAGCAGTTCTTC
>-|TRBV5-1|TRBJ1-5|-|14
CASSLGHSGQPQHF
TGCGCCAGCAGCTTAGGACATAGCGGTCAGCCCCAGCATTTT
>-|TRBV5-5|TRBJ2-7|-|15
CASVRATAPSYEQYF
TGTGCCAGCGTCCGGGCGACAGCCCCGTCCTACGAGCAGTACTTC
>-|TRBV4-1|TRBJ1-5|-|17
CASSQDVLRGNNQPQHF
TGCGCCAGCAGCCAAGATGTCCTCCGCGGTAACAATCAGCCCCAGCATTTT
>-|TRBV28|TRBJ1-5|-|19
CASRYGATAGRLGNQPQHF
TGTGCCAGCAGGTATGGGGCCACAGCGGGGAGATTGGGAAATCAGCCCCAGCATTTT
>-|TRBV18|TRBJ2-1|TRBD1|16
CASSLSWDRSYNEQFF
TGTGCCAGCTCACTATCTTGGGACAGGTCCTACAATGAGCAGTTCTTC
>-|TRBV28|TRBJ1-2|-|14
CASSSPPGSYGYTF
TGTGCCAGCAGTTCTCCCCCGGGGAGCTATGGCTACACCTTC
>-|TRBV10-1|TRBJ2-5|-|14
CASSEGSKGETQYF
TGCGCCAGCAGTGAGGGATCGAAGGGGGAGACCCAGTACTTC
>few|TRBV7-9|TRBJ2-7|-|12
CASSTAHTEQYF
TGTGCCAGCAGCACCGCGCACACCGAGCAGTACTTC
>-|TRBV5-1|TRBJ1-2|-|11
CASSTGHGMPF
TGCGCCAGCAGCACGGGACACGGGATGCCCTTC
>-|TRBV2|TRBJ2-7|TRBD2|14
CASTASGGVYEQYF
TGTGCCAGCACGGCCAGCGGGGGGGTCTACGAGCAGTACTTC
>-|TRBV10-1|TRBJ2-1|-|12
CASSEARNEQFF
TGCGCCAGCAGTGAGGCTCGGAATGAGCAGTTCTTC
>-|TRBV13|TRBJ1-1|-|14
CASSLLLRLPEAFF
TGTGCCAGCAGCTTACTTTTGAGGCTCCCTGAAGCTTTCTTT
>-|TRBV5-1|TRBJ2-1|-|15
CASSLEGWPYNEQFF
TGCGCCAGCAGCTTGGAGGGGTGGCCCTACAATGAGCAGTTCTTC